A single sample gave rise to the 7 T cell receptor beta chains below, sequenced in a study of shared clonotypes between healthy human individuals. TCRdb keeps only in-frame clones here, not all; method: immunoSEQ multiplex PCR. The sample includes some 2,500,000 clones, 90% to 95% of them seen just once. Material: naive CD4+ T cells from PBMCs. The subset: CD45RA+ positively selected. Every receptor here comes from a man between 18 and 35 years old in good health. Some clones in this sample may be carry-over from other donors' samples.

The chain employs TRBV9 and TRBJ2-5; D remains unclear. Germline V CDR1 and CDR2: SGDLS, YYNGEE. CDR3 length: 13 residues. V gave up 3 bases and J gave up 5 bases, with 11 bases separating them. CDR3 loop: CASSGSIGETQYF. CDR3 DNA: TGTGCCAGCAGCGGGAGCATTGGGGAGACCCAGTACTTC.

The chain combines TRBV7-2 with TRBJ2-1, with D hard to call. This CDR3 is 14 amino acids long. Germline values: CDR1 SGHTA, CDR2 FQGNSA. V was cut by 0 bases and J by 7 bases, with 10 bases left in between. The CDR3 coding sequence is TGTGCCAGCAGCTTAGCCCATGCCGTAAATGAGCAGTTCTTC. Residues: CASSLAHAVNEQFF.

This clone has a single count. The chain has TRBV30 and TRBJ2-2, with D unclear. Trimming removed 0 bases at V and 4 bases at J, with 6 bases between. Germline V CDR1 and CDR2: GTSNPN, SVGIG (reference sequence). The CDR3 length is 13 residues. The CDR3 reads CAWSVRPTGELFF. In DNA, the CDR3 is TGTGCCTGGAGTGTACGCCCCACCGGGGAGCTGTTTTTT.

V gene TRBV4-1 combines with J gene TRBJ1-1, with 8 nucleotides matching TRBD1. With V trimmed by 3 bases and J by 6 bases, 6 bases remained unmatched. The germline V gene encodes CDR1 MGHRA and CDR2 YSYEKL. This CDR3 has 14 amino acids. Here the CDR3 reads CASSHPDRVAEAFF. CDR3 bases: TGCGCCAGCAGCCACCCGGACAGGGTAGCTGAAGCTTTCTTT.

This chain links TRBV5-1 with TRBJ2-3; the D gene is possibly TRBD1 (5 bases). The V and J ends lost 4 bases and 0 bases respectively, with 18 bases between them. CDR1 is SGHRS and CDR2 is YFSETQ in the germline V gene. The length of the CDR3 is 17 residues. The CDR3 loop reads CASSREQGNPSTDTQYF. CDR3 nucleotide sequence: TGCGCCAGCAGCAGAGAGCAGGGTAATCCTAGCACAGATACGCAGTATTTT.

This sequence joins TRBV4-2 and TRBJ1-2; weak D call: TRBD1 (5 bases). Trimming took 0 bases from V and 4 from J, leaving 21 bases between them. Per the germline V gene, CDR1 is LGHNA and CDR2 is YNFKEQ. The CDR3 is made up of 18 amino acids. In DNA, the CDR3 is TGTGCCAGCAGCCAAGAATGGCTACATGGGGCGTTAACCTATGGCTACACCTTC. Translation gives CASSQEWLHGALTYGYTF.

The CDR3: CASSQLGRYNEQFF. DNA of the CDR3: TGTGCCAGCAGCCAGCTTGGACGGTACAATGAGCAGTTCTTC. J is TRBJ2-1 and V is TRBV14; D uncertain. Trimming removed 3 bases from V and 4 bases from J, with 10 bases in between. This CDR3 contains 14 residues. Germline CDR1 is SGHDN and CDR2 is FVKESK. The variable domain in full, completed from reference TRBV14 and TRBJ2-1, reads EAGVTQFPSHSVIEKGQTVTLRCDPISGHDNLYWYRRVMGKEIKFLLHFVKESKQDESGMPNNRFLAERTGGTYSTLKVQPAELEDSGVYFCASSQLGRYNEQFFGPGTRLTVL.